These 21 T cell receptor beta chains were sequenced from one sample in a study of CD4+ T cells in melanoma. Profiled with immunoSEQ multiplex PCR; TCRdb holds only in-frame clones, not every one. The sample carries 11,000 to 15,000 clones, 55% to 75% recorded once. The sequencing input was cells from a culture (not recorded whether cultured in vitro). These receptors were taken from a human donor with melanoma.

V usage is TRBV2 and J usage is TRBJ2-7, with 11 bases aligning to TRBD1. The CDR3 is made up of 15 amino acids. Germline loops: CDR1 SNHLY, CDR2 FYNNEI. Trimming removed 6 bases from V and 4 bases from J; junction bases left unmatched: 8. CDR3 amino acids: CASREIGTGGYEQYF. In DNA, the CDR3 is TGTGCCAGCAGGGAGATTGGGACAGGGGGTTACGAGCAGTACTTC. The full variable domain, in which reference TRBV2 and TRBJ2-7 provide the parts outside the CDR3, is EPEVTQTPSHQVTQMGQEVILRCVPISNHLYFYWYRQILGQKVEFLVSFYNNEISEKSEIFDDQFSVERPDGSNFTLKIRSTKLEDSAMYFCASREIGTGGYEQYFGPGTRLTVT.

The chain carries TRBV18 and TRBJ2-5; D might be TRBD2 (5 bases). The CDR3 is 15 residues long. Deletions cut 5 bases from V and 2 bases from J, with 15 bases between. CDR1 is KGHSH and CDR2 is LQKENI in the germline V gene. This chain's CDR3 is CASSSQSRGQETQYF. The CDR3 coding sequence is TGTGCCAGCTCATCACAGTCCCGGGGACAAGAGACCCAGTACTTC.

The J gene is TRBJ1-1, the V gene TRBV5-6; D gene uncertain. From germline, CDR1 is SGHDT and CDR2 YYEEEE. V gave up 0 bases and J gave up 1 base, with 13 bases separating them. CDR3 size: 16 residues. This chain's CDR3 is CASSLGWFRWNTEAFF. CDR3 in DNA: TGTGCCAGCAGCTTGGGATGGTTTCGGTGGAACACTGAAGCTTTCTTT.

The chain carries TRBV6-4 and TRBJ2-3; 8 positions match TRBD2. The ends lost 6 bases at V and 1 base at J; junction bases unmatched: 9. Looked up from germline, CDR1 is MRHNA and CDR2 is SNTAGT. The CDR3 loop spans 16 amino acids. CDR3 residues: CASRGPGLGGTDTQYF. The DNA of the CDR3 is TGTGCCAGCAGAGGACCGGGACTAGGAGGCACAGATACGCAGTATTTT.

This clone has more than one count but fewer than ten. CDR3 loop: CASSQDPTGGYGGYTF. Written as DNA, the CDR3 is TGCGCCAGCAGCCAAGATCCCACAGGGGGCTATGGAGGCTACACCTTC. The V call is TRBV4-1, the J call TRBJ1-2, with TRBD1 identical over 9 bases. J lost 8 bases, V lost 0 bases, and 10 bases had no gene match. CDR3 length: 16 amino acids. Looked up from germline, CDR1 is MGHRA and CDR2 is YSYEKL.

The chain couples TRBV30 to TRBJ1-2; D gene uncertain. Trimming took off 1 base at V and 4 bases at J, with 13 bases between the two ends. This CDR3 spans 14 amino acids. Germline loops: CDR1 GTSNPN, CDR2 SVGIG (reference sequence). The CDR3 loop reads CAWSEEGWSYGYTF. The CDR3 DNA reads as TGTGCCTGGAGTGAGGAGGGATGGAGCTATGGCTACACCTTC.

The CDR3 bases are TGTGCCAGCAGTTTAAGCGGGAACACCGGGGAGCTGTTTTTT. Translated, it gives CASSLSGNTGELFF. The chain couples TRBV28 to TRBJ2-2, with D tentatively TRBD2 (5 bases). This CDR3 spans 14 amino acids. The germline CDR1 and CDR2 sequences are MDHEN and SYDVKM. Trimming left V 2 bases short and J 1 base short, with 5 bases between.

The chain joins TRBV7-9 to TRBJ1-4, with D possibly TRBD1 on 6 matching bases. V gave up 5 bases and J gave up 5 bases, with 27 bases separating them. CDR1 is SEHNR, CDR2 FQNEAQ, per germline (reference sequence). CDR3 length: 19 residues. CDR3 in DNA: TGTGCCAGCAGCCTTGGGACACCAAGGGGCCGCGGGCAAAATGAAAAACTGTTTTTT. Translated: CASSLGTPRGRGQNEKLFF.

V usage is TRBV6-5 and J usage is TRBJ2-3; D remains unclear. Trimming shortened V by 6 bases and J by 3 bases, and 13 bases separated the two germline ends. The CDR3 runs to 14 residues. CDR1 and CDR2 (germline): MNHEY, SVGAGI. CDR3 DNA: TGTGCCAGCAGGGGAAGGGTCAATACAGATACGCAGTATTTT. It translates to CASRGRVNTDTQYF.

The chain employs TRBV5-1 and TRBJ2-5, with D possibly called TRBD1 or TRBD2 (5 bases each). There are 15 residues in the CDR3. The V end lost 4 bases, the J end lost 5 bases, and 18 bases lay between the germline ends. CDR1 and CDR2 (germline): SGHRS, YFSETQ. CDR3 amino acids: CASSLGAGVRETQYF. Here the CDR3 DNA reads TGCGCCAGCAGCCTCGGGGCCGGGGTTCGGGAGACCCAGTACTTC.

The chain couples TRBV7-9 to TRBJ2-3; TRBD1 matches at 9 bases. V was clipped by 6 bases and J by 6 bases; unmatched bases: 13. The CDR3 has 16 amino acids. Germline V gene lookup returns CDR1 SEHNR and CDR2 FQNEAQ (reference sequence). The CDR3 loop reads CASRVARTGDYDTQYF. CDR3 coding DNA: TGTGCCAGCAGAGTGGCTAGGACAGGGGACTATGATACGCAGTATTTT.

The chain has TRBV29-1 and TRBJ1-4; 7 bases line up with TRBD1. Germline V gene lookup returns CDR1 SQVTM and CDR2 ANQGSEA. V lost 7 bases, J lost 4 bases, and 6 bases stayed unmatched. This CDR3 spans 13 amino acids. As DNA, the CDR3 is TGCAGCGGTGGGGACAGACGTAATGAAAAACTGTTTTTT. It codes for CSGGDRRNEKLFF.

The chain couples TRBV5-1 to TRBJ1-2; D perhaps matches TRBD1 (6 bases). The V and J ends lost 3 bases and 5 bases respectively, with 14 bases between them. Germline V gives CDR1 SGHRS, CDR2 YFSETQ. This CDR3 contains 14 residues. Written as DNA, the CDR3 is TGCGCCAGCAGCTCCGGGACACCAAGTTATGGCTACACCTTC. The encoded protein is CASSSGTPSYGYTF.

V and J are TRBV29-1 and TRBJ2-5; D gene uncertain. CDR1 SQVTM and CDR2 ANQGSEA come from the germline V gene. Between the trimmed V and J ends, which lost 3 bases and 0 bases, there was a span of 8 bases. The CDR3 is 13 amino acids. The CDR3 DNA sequence: TGCAGCGTTGATTCTGGGAACCAAGAGACCCAGTACTTC. Translation: CSVDSGNQETQYF. Variable domain in full (rest from reference TRBV29-1 and TRBJ2-5): SAVISQKPSRDICQRGTSLTIQCQVDSQVTMMFWYRQQPGQSLTLIATANQGSEATYESGFVIDKFPISRPNLTFSTLTVSNMSPEDSSIYLCSVDSGNQETQYFGPGTRLLVL.

This sequence joins TRBV19 and TRBJ1-6; no definite D call. There are 14 residues in the CDR3. Germline CDR1 reads LNHDA; CDR2 reads SQIVND (reference sequence). Trimming removed 4 bases at V and 8 bases at J, with 12 bases between. CDR3 residues: CASSTSPAYSPLHF. The CDR3 DNA sequence: TGTGCCAGTAGTACCAGCCCAGCCTATTCACCCCTCCACTTT.

Sample share makes this clone medium-sized. The chain is built from TRBV5-1 and TRBJ2-3; the match to TRBD2 covers 8 bases. The germline V gene encodes CDR1 SGHRS and CDR2 YFSETQ. Trimming at V came to 7 bases and at J to 1 base, leaving 2 bases not matched to a gene. The CDR3 extends over 13 amino acids. DNA for the CDR3: TGCGCCAGCGGGCGGGGGGGCACAGATACGCAGTATTTT. Translated: CASGRGGTDTQYF.

The chain joins TRBV7-6 to TRBJ1-3; D is ambiguous. The germline V and J ends were trimmed by 4 bases and 0 bases, with 13 bases remaining between them. Germline loops: CDR1 SGHVS, CDR2 FNYEAQ. This CDR3 has 16 amino acids. This CDR3 reads CASSSRLGDSGNTIYF. In DNA, the CDR3 is TGTGCCAGCAGCTCTAGACTGGGAGACTCTGGAAACACCATATATTTT.

The CDR3 coding sequence is TGTGCCAGCAGCAAAAGGGTTGGGACTCCGACCCTCACCGGGGAGCTGTTTTTT. Translating it yields CASSKRVGTPTLTGELFF. The V call is TRBV21-1, the J call TRBJ2-2; the D call in the table, TRBD2, was not verified against the DNA. TRBV21-1 constitutes a pseudogene. This CDR3 spans 18 amino acids.

This clone has more than one count but fewer than ten. The gene calls are TRBV19 and TRBJ1-1; D remains unclear. V was cut by 4 bases and J by 3 bases, with 6 bases left in between. Per germline, CDR1 LNHDA and CDR2 SQIVND (reference sequence). The CDR3 is made up of 12 amino acids. CDR3 DNA: TGTGCCAGTAGTAGTTTATACACTGAAGCTTTCTTT. It specifies CASSSLYTEAFF. The variable domain in full, completed from reference TRBV19 and TRBJ1-1, reads DGGITQSPKYLFRKEGQNVTLSCEQNLNHDAMYWYRQDPGQGLRLIYYSQIVNDFQKGDIAEGYSVSREKKESFPLTVTSAQKNPTAFYLCASSSLYTEAFFGQGTRLTVV.

The chain uses TRBV10-3 and TRBJ1-1; 8 bases fit TRBD1. Germline assignment: CDR1 ENHRY and CDR2 SYGVKD. J lost 4 bases, V lost 2 bases, and 3 bases had no gene match. CDR3 length equals 14 residues. CDR3 loop: CAISEDRGSTEAFF. Written as DNA, the CDR3 is TGTGCCATCAGTGAGGACAGGGGTTCCACTGAAGCTTTCTTT.

The genes are TRBV7-9 and TRBJ1-2; possibly TRBD1 for D (5 bases). The CDR3 consists of 16 residues. The V gene's germline CDR1 is SEHNR and CDR2 FQNEAQ (reference sequence). Trimming removed 2 bases at V and 5 bases at J, with 18 bases between. CDR3 DNA: TGTGCCAGCAGCTTACCCCCCGCAGGGACGGCGTATGGCTACACCTTC. Its translation is CASSLPPAGTAYGYTF.